The clone carrying this TCR beta chain was seen repeatedly, ten times or more. Its antigen is not known. The data originate from a study of T-cell reconstitution after alpha-beta-depleted transplantation in children. General study results and limits: T-cell counts and diversity were attributed mostly to newly produced T cells one year after transplant. From surviving recipient T cells and thymic progenitors came the high day-60 TCRbeta diversity observed in some patients. The origin of alpha-beta T cells about two months after transplant was reportedly several hundred expanded graft clones.

For TCRbeta, the library was prepared with unique molecular identifiers. TCRdb reprocessed the PCR reads with MiXCR, giving one entry per CDR3 protein. The repertoire holds some 440,000 distinct CDR3 sequences, with 15% to 20% as singletons. V gave up 5 bases and J gave up 1 base; unmatched junction bases: 2. There are 14 residues in the CDR3. The sequencing used PBMCs, mostly from graft donor cells, collected 360 days after TCRalphabeta/CD19-depleted stem cell transplant. This TCR came from a boy in the first two years of life who had a stem cell transplant for Wiskott-Aldrich syndrome, so the T cells may come from the graft donor. This chain uses TRBV12-3 or TRBV12-4 with TRBJ2-5; TRBD2 agrees at 9 bases. The CDR3 loop reads CASSSGGFQETQYF. In nucleotides, the CDR3 is TGTGCCAGCAGTAGCGGGGGGTTCCAAGAGACCCAGTACTTC.